The sequence of this T cell receptor (beta chain) was determined in a study of CD8 T cells in Susac syndrome. Bulk CD8+ and CD4+ cells came from magnetic negative isolation; CD8+ TEMRA by FACS. V dropped 1 base and J dropped 5 bases, with 15 bases sitting between them. CDR1 is MGHRA and CDR2 is YSYEKL in the germline V gene. This CDR3 has 15 residues. This clonotype was recorded once. Random hexamers were used to reverse transcribe an amount of roughly 0.45 to 1 ug RNA. A single record per CDR3 protein comes from TCRdb applying MiXCR to the immunoSEQ multiplex PCR reads. The sample has about 430,000 distinct CDR3 sequences, approximately 85% seen once.

The source is a human donor with multiple sclerosis. Sequences were obtained from CD8+ T cells from PBMCs. This sequence joins TRBV4-1 and TRBJ2-7, with a tentative D call TRBD1 (5 bases). The DNA of the CDR3 is TGCGCCAGCAGCCAAGCCGCAGGGATGTCAAACGAGCAGTACTTC. Its translation is CASSQAAGMSNEQYF.